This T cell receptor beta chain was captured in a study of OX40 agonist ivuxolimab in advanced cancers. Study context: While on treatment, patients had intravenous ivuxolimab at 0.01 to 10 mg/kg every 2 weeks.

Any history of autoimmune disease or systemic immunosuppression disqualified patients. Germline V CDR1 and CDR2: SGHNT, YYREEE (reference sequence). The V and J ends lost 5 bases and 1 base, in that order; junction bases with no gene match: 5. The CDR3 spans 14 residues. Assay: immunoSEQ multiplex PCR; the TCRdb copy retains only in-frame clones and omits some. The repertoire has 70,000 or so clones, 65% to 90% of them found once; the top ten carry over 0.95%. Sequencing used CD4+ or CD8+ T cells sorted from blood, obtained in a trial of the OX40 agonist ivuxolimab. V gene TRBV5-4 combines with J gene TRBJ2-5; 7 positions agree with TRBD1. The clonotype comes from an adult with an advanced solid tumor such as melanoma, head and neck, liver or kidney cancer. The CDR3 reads CASSSPGGQETQYF. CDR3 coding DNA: TGTGCCAGCAGTTCCCCAGGGGGCCAAGAGACCCAGTACTTC. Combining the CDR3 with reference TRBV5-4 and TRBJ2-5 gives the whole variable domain ETGVTQSPTHLIKTRGQQVTLRCSSQSGHNTVSWYQQALGQGPQFIFQYYREEENGRGNFPPRFSGLQFPNYSSELNVNALELDDSALYLCASSSPGGQETQYFGPGTRLLVL.